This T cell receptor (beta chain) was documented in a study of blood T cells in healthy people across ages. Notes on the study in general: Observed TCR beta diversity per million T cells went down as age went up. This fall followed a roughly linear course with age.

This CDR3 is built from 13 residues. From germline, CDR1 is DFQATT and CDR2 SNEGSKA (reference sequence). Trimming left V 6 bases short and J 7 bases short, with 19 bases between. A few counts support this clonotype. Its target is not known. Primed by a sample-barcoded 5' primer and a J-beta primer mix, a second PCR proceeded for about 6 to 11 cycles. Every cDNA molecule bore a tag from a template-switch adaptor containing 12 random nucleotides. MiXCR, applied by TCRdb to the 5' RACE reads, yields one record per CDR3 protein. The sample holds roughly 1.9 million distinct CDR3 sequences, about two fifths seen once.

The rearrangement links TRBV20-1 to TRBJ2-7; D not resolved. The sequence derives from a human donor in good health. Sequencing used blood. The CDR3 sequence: CSARRWTVWEQYF. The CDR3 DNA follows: TGCAGTGCACGAAGGTGGACGGTCTGGGAGCAGTACTTC.